Each of the 5 T cell receptor beta chains below was sequenced from the same sample in a study of blood T cell repertoires in COVID-19 (dated by TCRdb to between 2020 and 2021). The library was made by the immunoSEQ multiplex PCR assay. This immuneACCESS table, as held by TCRdb, lists in-frame sequences with V and J called but not all clones. Of the missing ones, under half trace to an unresolved V gene in checked studies; the others have no known cause. For this sample there are approximately 470,000 clones; approximately 86% appear just once. The ten largest clonotypes hold about 0.75% of the sample. Sequencing was carried out using PBMCs or T cells enriched from blood (not recorded which). All receptors derive from a woman aged 18-30 years who had recovered from COVID-19.

The V call is TRBV3-1 (or the pseudogene TRBV3-2), the J call TRBJ2-5; 7 nucleotides line up with TRBD2. V dropped 5 bases and J dropped 2; count of bases not matched to a gene: 2. This CDR3 is 13 amino acids long. CDR1 and CDR2 from the germline V gene are LGHDT and YNNKEL (reference sequence). The CDR3 coding sequence is TGTGCCAGCAGCGTGCGGGGGCAAGAGACCCAGTACTTC. Translated: CASSVRGQETQYF.

The genes are TRBV2 and TRBJ2-6, with D unclear. The germline V and J ends were trimmed by 4 bases and 11 bases, with 12 bases remaining between them. From germline, CDR1 is SNHLY and CDR2 FYNNEI. The CDR3 extends over 13 amino acids. CDR3 amino acids: CASSVITTDVLTF. CDR3 DNA: TGTGCCAGCAGTGTCATCACGACTGACGTCCTGACTTTC.

The CDR3 region has the DNA TGTGCCACCAGGCGAACAGGGAGCTCTGGAAACACCATATATTTT. It is translated as CATRRTGSSGNTIYF. V usage is TRBV28 and J usage is TRBJ1-3, with D perhaps TRBD1 (6 bases). The V gene's germline CDR1 is MDHEN and CDR2 SYDVKM. The CDR3 length is 15 residues. The ends were cut back, 10 bases at V and 0 bases at J, with 16 bases in the middle.

This chain connects TRBV2 to TRBJ1-4, with unresolved D. Germline lookup yields CDR1 SNHLY and CDR2 FYNNEI. V lost 5 bases and J 7 bases, leaving 14 bases between the germline ends. CDR3 size: 14 residues. The CDR3 is CASSRGMNSEKLFF. The CDR3 coding sequence is TGTGCCAGCAGTCGAGGAATGAATTCTGAAAAACTGTTTTTT.

J is TRBJ1-4 and V is TRBV19; tentative D call: TRBD1 (6 bases). The V gene's germline CDR1 is LNHDA and CDR2 SQIVND (reference sequence). The CDR3 runs to 15 residues. Between the trimmed V and J ends, which lost 5 bases and 6 bases, there was a span of 16 bases. CDR3: CASSSQGGGDEKLFF. CDR3 sequence (DNA): TGTGCCAGTAGTTCTCAGGGAGGGGGTGATGAAAAACTGTTTTTT.